Presented here are 30 T cell receptor beta chains from one specimen sequenced in a study of T-cell reconstitution after alpha-beta-depleted transplantation in children. The authors prepared the TCRbeta library with unique molecular identifiers. MiXCR was run by TCRdb on the PCR reads, yielding one entry per CDR3 protein. The table includes some 300,000 distinct CDR3 sequences, 10% detected once. This material consisted of PBMCs from the stem cell graft donor, taken from the stem cell graft. These receptors all stem from a human donor who donated a stem cell graft to a child with acute lymphoblastic leukemia.

The chain joins TRBV7-2 to TRBJ2-7; 12 nucleotides line up with TRBD2. V dropped 5 bases and J dropped 3; count of bases not matched to a gene: 5. Germline V gene lookup returns CDR1 SGHTA and CDR2 FQGNSA. The CDR3 is 15 residues long. As DNA, the CDR3 is TGTGCCAGCAGCCTATGGGGACTAGCGGGCTACGAGCAGTACTTC. Protein sequence: CASSLWGLAGYEQYF. The variable domain in full, with the rest retrieved from reference TRBV7-2 and TRBJ2-7, is GAGVSQSPSNKVTEKGKDVELRCDPISGHTALYWYRQSLGQGLEFLIYFQGNSAPDKSGLPSDRFSAERTGGSVSTLTIQRTQQEDSAVYLCASSLWGLAGYEQYFGPGTRLTVT.

This sequence joins TRBV19 and TRBJ2-1; 10 nucleotides agree with TRBD2. The ends lost 1 base at V and 8 bases at J; junction bases unmatched: 8. Germline CDR1 LNHDA, CDR2 SQIVND (reference sequence). The CDR3 has 16 residues. This CDR3 reads CASSIGLAGVWDEQFF. CDR3 coding DNA: TGTGCCAGTAGTATAGGGCTAGCGGGAGTTTGGGATGAGCAGTTCTTC.

This clonotype was detected a few times. J is TRBJ2-5 and V is TRBV20-1, with a tentative D call TRBD2 (6 bases). Germline V gene data show CDR1 as DFQATT and CDR2 as SNEGSKA (reference sequence). V was clipped by 3 bases and J by 7 bases, with 18 bases between them. This CDR3 has 14 amino acids. The CDR3 protein is CSASGRGPPGTQYF. Written as DNA, the CDR3 is TGCAGTGCTAGCGGGAGAGGACCTCCGGGGACCCAGTACTTC.

The chain employs TRBV5-1 and TRBJ1-1, with 8 bases fitting TRBD1. Per the germline V gene, CDR1 is SGHRS and CDR2 is YFSETQ. CDR3 length equals 14 residues. V lost 7 bases, J lost 1 base, and 6 bases stayed unmatched. For the CDR3, the DNA is TGCGCCAGCGGACAGGGACCCCAGAACACTGAAGCTTTCTTT. Encoded protein: CASGQGPQNTEAFF.

This clonotype was recorded many times. J is TRBJ2-1 and V is TRBV29-1; maybe TRBD2 (6 bases). The CDR3 runs 13 residues. Between the trimmed V and J ends, which lost 6 bases and 6 bases, there was a span of 15 bases. CDR1 is SQVTM and CDR2 is ANQGSEA in the germline V gene. CDR3 DNA sequence: TGCAGCGTGTTGAGTGGGACTTCCAATGAGCAGTTCTTC. It translates to CSVLSGTSNEQFF.

V usage is TRBV11-1 and J usage is TRBJ2-2, with 8 bases identical to TRBD2. The CDR3 extends over 20 amino acids. Germline CDR1 and CDR2: SGHAT and FQDESV (reference sequence). V shed 1 base and J 0 bases; nucleotides not matched to a gene: 13. The CDR3 region has the DNA TGTGCCAGCAGCTTAGTTGACCTAGCGGGCGCCCGGCCGAACACCGGGGAGCTGTTTTTT. The encoded protein is CASSLVDLAGARPNTGELFF.

This chain joins TRBV6-5 and TRBJ2-7; TRBD2 is a possible D gene (6 bases). The CDR3 has 17 amino acids. V was trimmed by 2 bases and J by 3 bases, leaving 20 bases between them. Germline CDR1 is MNHEY and CDR2 is SVGAGI. CDR3 nucleotides: TGTGCCAGCAGTTACCGTAATGACCGGGCGGGGATCTACGAGCAGTACTTC. This gives the protein CASSYRNDRAGIYEQYF.

This clonotype was found once. DNA for the CDR3: TGTGCCATCGGCCCCGGGACTAGCGAGACTAGCACAGATACGCAGTATTTT. It yields the protein CAIGPGTSETSTDTQYF. This chain uses TRBV4-2 with TRBJ2-3; TRBD2 matches at 10 bases. Looked up from germline, CDR1 is LGHNA and CDR2 is YNFKEQ. This CDR3 comprises 17 residues. J gave up 0 bases and V 10 bases, and 13 bases lay outside the gene matches.

This chain links TRBV11-3 with TRBJ2-1, with 9 bases identical to TRBD2. CDR3 length: 15 residues. The germline CDR1 and CDR2 sequences are SGHNT and YENEEA. V lost 1 base and J lost 10; bases outside the gene matches: 8. For the CDR3, the DNA is TGTGCCAGCAGCTTAGCCACCGGCGGGAGGGGAGAGCAGTTCTTC. It yields the protein CASSLATGGRGEQFF. Using reference TRBV11-3 and TRBJ2-1 for the parts outside the CDR3, the full variable domain is EAGVVQSPRYKIIEKKQPVAFWCNPISGHNTLYWYLQNLGQGPELLIRYENEEAVDDSQLPKDRFSAERLKGVDSTLKIQPAELGDSAVYLCASSLATGGRGEQFFGPGTRLTVL.

The rearrangement uses TRBV12-3 or TRBV12-4 and TRBJ2-3; D is ambiguous. The length of the CDR3 is 16 residues. V gave up 8 bases and J gave up 2 bases, with 20 bases separating them. The CDR3 DNA is TGTGCCAGCGCACCCTCATCAAAACTGGACACAGATACGCAGTATTTT. This gives the protein CASAPSSKLDTDTQYF.

This clonotype was observed a few times. The chain is built from TRBV29-1 and TRBJ1-2, with D perhaps matching TRBD1 (6 bases). Trimming left V 7 bases short and J 2 bases short, with 14 bases between. The CDR3 has 13 residues. CDR1 SQVTM and CDR2 ANQGSEA come from the germline V gene. The CDR3 loop is CSARTELNYGYTF. CDR3 DNA sequence: TGCAGCGCCCGGACAGAGCTCAACTATGGCTACACCTTC.

This clonotype was detected only once. The conserved closing phenylalanine or tryptophan is absent in this CDR3, likely reflecting a read error. The chain joins TRBV2 to TRBJ2-1, with 11 positions matching TRBD2. V shed 6 bases and J 2 bases; nucleotides not matched to a gene: 6. Germline CDR1 is SNHLY and CDR2 is FYNNEI. The CDR3 is made up of 16 amino acids. CDR3 protein: CASRTPGLAAYNEQFY. DNA of the CDR3: TGTGCCAGCAGGACGCCGGGACTAGCGGCCTACAATGAGCAGTTCTAC.

At least ten counts were recorded for this clonotype. One end of the junction is discordant with germline, which a read error may explain. The rearrangement uses TRBV5-1 and TRBJ2-1, with TRBD2 identical over 13 bases. There are 15 residues in the CDR3. Germline CDR1 reads SGHRS; CDR2 reads YFSETQ. The CDR3 sequence: CASSPGLAGRNEQFF. The CDR3 DNA is TGTGCCAGCAGCCCGGGACTAGCGGGACGGAATGAGCAGTTCTTC.

In its sample, this clonotype was seen many times. The CDR3 bases are TGCAGCGTTGAAGATGCCACGTCGAACACTGAAGCTTTCTTT. It translates to CSVEDATSNTEAFF. The chain links TRBV29-1 to TRBJ1-1; D is unresolved. Trimming cost V 0 bases and J 1 base, with 9 bases left between them. CDR3 size: 14 residues. CDR1 is SQVTM and CDR2 is ANQGSEA in the germline V gene.

Only a few counts were recorded for this clonotype. The CDR3 DNA reads TGTGCCAGCAGCTTAGCGAGGGTGGCGTCGCAAGAGACCCAGTACTTC. Residues: CASSLARVASQETQYF. This sequence joins TRBV7-2 and TRBJ2-5, with D possibly matching TRBD2 (5 bases). CDR1 is SGHTA, CDR2 FQGNSA, per germline. The CDR3 covers 16 residues. V lost 0 bases and J lost 2, with 13 bases in between.

The chain links TRBV3-1 to TRBJ1-1; D unresolved. Germline V lookup: CDR1 LGHDT, CDR2 YNNKEL (reference sequence). Trimming pared 6 bases from V and 4 bases from J, leaving 15 bases between. The CDR3 sequence is 14 residues long. The CDR3 sequence is CASRELQRGTEAFF. The CDR3 DNA is TGTGCCAGCAGGGAACTTCAGAGAGGCACTGAAGCTTTCTTT.

This clonotype has just a few counts. The CDR3, as DNA: TGTGCCAGCAGCAATAGCGGGAGGCACGGGGAGCTGTTTTTT. Encoded protein: CASSNSGRHGELFF. The chain uses TRBV7-2 and TRBJ2-2, with 10 bases fitting TRBD2. J was trimmed by 7 bases and V by 5 bases; bases with no gene match: 4. Germline V lookup: CDR1 SGHTA, CDR2 FQGNSA. The CDR3 covers 14 residues. The full variable domain, its missing parts supplied by reference TRBV7-2 and TRBJ2-2, is GAGVSQSPSNKVTEKGKDVELRCDPISGHTALYWYRQSLGQGLEFLIYFQGNSAPDKSGLPSDRFSAERTGGSVSTLTIQRTQQEDSAVYLCASSNSGRHGELFFGEGSRLTVL.

The rearrangement uses TRBV20-1 and TRBJ2-7, with TRBD1 matching 7 bases. CDR3 size: 17 residues. With V trimmed by 1 base and J by 1 base, 13 bases remained unmatched. In germline, CDR1 is DFQATT, CDR2 SNEGSKA (reference sequence). The DNA of the CDR3 is TGCAGTGCTAGAGCGGTACCCGGACAGGCCTCTTCCTACGAGCAGTACTTC. Its protein product is CSARAVPGQASSYEQYF.

The chain has TRBV5-1 and TRBJ2-2, with 8 bases identical to TRBD1. The germline V gene has CDR1 SGHRS and CDR2 YFSETQ. Trimming cost V 4 bases and J 4 bases; bases outside gene matches: 3. The CDR3 spans 14 residues. CDR3 sequence: CASSQGAPTGELFF. CDR3 DNA sequence: TGCGCCAGCAGCCAGGGGGCCCCCACCGGGGAGCTGTTTTTT. The complete variable domain, with remaining parts taken from reference TRBV5-1 and TRBJ2-2, reads KAGVTQTPRYLIKTRGQQVTLSCSPISGHRSVSWYQQTPGQGLQFLFEYFSETQRNKGNFPGRFSGRQFSNSRSEMNVSTLELGDSALYLCASSQGAPTGELFFGEGSRLTVL.

This clonotype was found a few times. The chain uses TRBV28 and TRBJ2-5; 8 positions match TRBD1. Germline V CDR1 and CDR2: MDHEN, SYDVKM. V dropped 8 bases and J dropped 4; count of bases not matched to a gene: 12. This CDR3 has 15 residues. CDR3 sequence (DNA): TGTGCCAGCGTTTTTCGGACAGGGCGGGGAGAGACCCAGTACTTC. Residues: CASVFRTGRGETQYF.

This clonotype turned up a few times. The chain carries TRBV5-1 and TRBJ2-7, with D possibly being TRBD1 or TRBD2 (5 bases each). With 0 bases removed from V and 5 bases from J, the gap between germline ends came to 9 bases. This CDR3 has 13 residues. Germline-derived CDR1 and CDR2 are SGHRS and YFSETQ. Here the CDR3 reads CASSLARGHEQYF. CDR3 nucleotide sequence: TGCGCCAGCAGCTTGGCGAGGGGTCACGAGCAGTACTTC.

This clonotype was counted ten times or more. The J gene is TRBJ1-2, the V gene TRBV24-1; tentatively, D is TRBD1 (5 bases). V dropped 8 bases and J dropped 4 bases, with 13 bases sitting between them. The length of the CDR3 is 13 residues. From germline, CDR1 is KGHDR and CDR2 SFDVKD. The CDR3 here is CATTKDTLYGYTF. The DNA for the CDR3 is TGTGCCACCACGAAGGACACACTCTATGGCTACACCTTC.

A few counts support this clonotype. The rearrangement uses TRBV5-1 and TRBJ2-7, with a tentative D call TRBD1 (5 bases). The CDR3 is 15 residues long. Trimming took off 2 bases at V and 4 bases at J, with 16 bases between the two ends. Germline CDR1 is SGHRS and CDR2 is YFSETQ. CDR3 nucleotides: TGCGCCAGCAGCTTCGAAGGTCCAGCAGGGTACGAGCAGTACTTC. This sequence encodes CASSFEGPAGYEQYF.

The rearrangement joins TRBV12-3 or TRBV12-4 to TRBJ1-5; D ambiguous. This CDR3 region has 15 residues. V was trimmed by 2 bases and J by 0 bases, leaving 8 bases between them. CDR3 amino acids: CASSLSPNSNQPQHF. The CDR3 DNA follows: TGTGCCAGCAGTTTAAGCCCGAATAGCAATCAGCCCCAGCATTTT.

In this sample, this clonotype turned up a few times. This chain connects TRBV20-1 to TRBJ1-2; D is uncertain. V was clipped by 6 bases and J by 6 bases, with 14 bases between them. Germline CDR1 and CDR2: DFQATT and SNEGSKA (reference sequence). This CDR3 contains 12 residues. CDR3 in amino acids: CSAARVLDGYTF. The CDR3 bases are TGCAGTGCCGCAAGGGTGCTGGATGGCTACACCTTC.

This clonotype occurred a few times. One base away lies a much larger clone, so this may be a sequencing read error. This chain links TRBV6-6 with TRBJ1-1; D is ambiguous. In germline, CDR1 is MNHNY, CDR2 SVGAGI (reference sequence). CDR3 length: 12 amino acids. V lost 2 bases and J 4 bases, leaving 5 bases between the germline ends. The chain's CDR3 is CASSYGSTEAFF. The CDR3 DNA is TGTGCCAGCAGTTACGGGAGCACTGAAGCTTTCTTT.

This clonotype appeared a few times. The gene calls are TRBV27 and TRBJ2-4; 9 bases agree with TRBD2. From germline, CDR1 is MNHEY and CDR2 SMNVEV (reference sequence). The J segment lost 4 bases and the V segment lost 3 bases, leaving 7 bases of the junction unmatched. The CDR3 covers 16 residues. The CDR3 region is CASSFGGRAPKNIQYF. CDR3 DNA: TGTGCCAGCAGTTTTGGCGGGAGGGCGCCTAAAAACATTCAGTACTTC.

V and J are TRBV5-8 and TRBJ2-2; possibly TRBD1 or TRBD2 for D (6 bases each). CDR1 is SGHTS, CDR2 YDEGEE, per germline. The CDR3 covers 15 residues. V lost 7 bases and J 2 bases, leaving 15 bases between the germline ends. The CDR3: CASSWGAINTGELFF. The CDR3, as DNA: TGTGCCAGCTCCTGGGGGGCCATAAACACCGGGGAGCTGTTTTTT.

This clonotype came up many times. The CDR3 region is CSGTSGSSYNEQFF. CDR3 nucleotides: TGCAGTGGGACTAGCGGGAGCTCCTACAATGAGCAGTTCTTC. The rearrangement uses TRBV20-1 and TRBJ2-1; 13 bases are shared with TRBD2. The CDR3 sequence is 14 residues long. The germline CDR1 and CDR2 sequences are DFQATT and SNEGSKA (reference sequence). V shed 7 bases and J 0 bases; nucleotides not matched to a gene: 0.

In this sample, this clonotype turned up a few times. This chain joins TRBV7-9 and TRBJ1-6; TRBD1 might be the D (5 bases). Germline V lookup: CDR1 SEHNR, CDR2 FQNEAQ (reference sequence). The length of the CDR3 is 14 residues. The V gene lost 10 bases and the J gene lost 5 bases, with 15 bases spanning the gap. CDR3 region: CATSKTADNSPLHF. CDR3 nucleotides: TGTGCCACTAGTAAGACAGCGGATAATTCACCCCTCCACTTT.